The TCR beta chain under discussion was sequenced for a study of molecular identifiers for immune sequencing clone quantification. General study points: Clones above 20 RNA copies contained over 99% of effector molecules and under 1% of naive molecules.

In its sample, this clonotype was seen many times. The antigen is not known. Trimming took off 7 bases at V and 1 base at J, with 14 bases between the two ends. CDR1 and CDR2 (germline): SQVTM, ANQGSEA. The CDR3 has 14 residues. Naive CD8 T cells were sorted as CD8+CD4-CCR7+CD45RA+. TCRdb re-called the PCR reads with MiXCR, one entry per CDR3 protein. The repertoire includes about 640,000 distinct CDR3 sequences, about 20% of them detected once, and roughly 0.85% sits in the top ten. The sample consisted of naive CD8+ T cells from blood, with Jurkat cell RNA spiked in. Subset given: FACS-sorted CD8+CD4-CCR7+CD45RA+ naive T cells. The V gene is TRBV29-1, the J gene TRBJ1-5, with a possible D match to TRBD1 (5 bases). This sequence originates from a human donor in good health. Some libraries in this study had Jurkat cell RNA spiked in. The CDR3 sequence: CSGQGVWSNQPQHF. CDR3 coding DNA: TGCAGCGGTCAGGGCGTTTGGAGCAATCAGCCCCAGCATTTT.